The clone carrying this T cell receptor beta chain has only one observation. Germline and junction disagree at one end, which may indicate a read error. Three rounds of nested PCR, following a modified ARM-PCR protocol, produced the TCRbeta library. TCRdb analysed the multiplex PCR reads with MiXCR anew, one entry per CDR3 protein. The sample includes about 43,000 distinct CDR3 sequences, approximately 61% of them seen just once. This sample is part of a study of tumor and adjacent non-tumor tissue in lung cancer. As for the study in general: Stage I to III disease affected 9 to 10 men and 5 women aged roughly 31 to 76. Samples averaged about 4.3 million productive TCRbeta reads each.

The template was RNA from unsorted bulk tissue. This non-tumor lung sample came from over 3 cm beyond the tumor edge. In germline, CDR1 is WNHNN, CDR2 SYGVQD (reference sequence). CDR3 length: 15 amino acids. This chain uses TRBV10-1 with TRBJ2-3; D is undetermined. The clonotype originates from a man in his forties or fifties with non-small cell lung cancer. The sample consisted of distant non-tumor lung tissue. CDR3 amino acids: CASSEMAASTDTQYF. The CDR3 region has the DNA TGCGCCAGCAGTGAGATGGCGGCGAGCACAGATACACAGTATTTT.